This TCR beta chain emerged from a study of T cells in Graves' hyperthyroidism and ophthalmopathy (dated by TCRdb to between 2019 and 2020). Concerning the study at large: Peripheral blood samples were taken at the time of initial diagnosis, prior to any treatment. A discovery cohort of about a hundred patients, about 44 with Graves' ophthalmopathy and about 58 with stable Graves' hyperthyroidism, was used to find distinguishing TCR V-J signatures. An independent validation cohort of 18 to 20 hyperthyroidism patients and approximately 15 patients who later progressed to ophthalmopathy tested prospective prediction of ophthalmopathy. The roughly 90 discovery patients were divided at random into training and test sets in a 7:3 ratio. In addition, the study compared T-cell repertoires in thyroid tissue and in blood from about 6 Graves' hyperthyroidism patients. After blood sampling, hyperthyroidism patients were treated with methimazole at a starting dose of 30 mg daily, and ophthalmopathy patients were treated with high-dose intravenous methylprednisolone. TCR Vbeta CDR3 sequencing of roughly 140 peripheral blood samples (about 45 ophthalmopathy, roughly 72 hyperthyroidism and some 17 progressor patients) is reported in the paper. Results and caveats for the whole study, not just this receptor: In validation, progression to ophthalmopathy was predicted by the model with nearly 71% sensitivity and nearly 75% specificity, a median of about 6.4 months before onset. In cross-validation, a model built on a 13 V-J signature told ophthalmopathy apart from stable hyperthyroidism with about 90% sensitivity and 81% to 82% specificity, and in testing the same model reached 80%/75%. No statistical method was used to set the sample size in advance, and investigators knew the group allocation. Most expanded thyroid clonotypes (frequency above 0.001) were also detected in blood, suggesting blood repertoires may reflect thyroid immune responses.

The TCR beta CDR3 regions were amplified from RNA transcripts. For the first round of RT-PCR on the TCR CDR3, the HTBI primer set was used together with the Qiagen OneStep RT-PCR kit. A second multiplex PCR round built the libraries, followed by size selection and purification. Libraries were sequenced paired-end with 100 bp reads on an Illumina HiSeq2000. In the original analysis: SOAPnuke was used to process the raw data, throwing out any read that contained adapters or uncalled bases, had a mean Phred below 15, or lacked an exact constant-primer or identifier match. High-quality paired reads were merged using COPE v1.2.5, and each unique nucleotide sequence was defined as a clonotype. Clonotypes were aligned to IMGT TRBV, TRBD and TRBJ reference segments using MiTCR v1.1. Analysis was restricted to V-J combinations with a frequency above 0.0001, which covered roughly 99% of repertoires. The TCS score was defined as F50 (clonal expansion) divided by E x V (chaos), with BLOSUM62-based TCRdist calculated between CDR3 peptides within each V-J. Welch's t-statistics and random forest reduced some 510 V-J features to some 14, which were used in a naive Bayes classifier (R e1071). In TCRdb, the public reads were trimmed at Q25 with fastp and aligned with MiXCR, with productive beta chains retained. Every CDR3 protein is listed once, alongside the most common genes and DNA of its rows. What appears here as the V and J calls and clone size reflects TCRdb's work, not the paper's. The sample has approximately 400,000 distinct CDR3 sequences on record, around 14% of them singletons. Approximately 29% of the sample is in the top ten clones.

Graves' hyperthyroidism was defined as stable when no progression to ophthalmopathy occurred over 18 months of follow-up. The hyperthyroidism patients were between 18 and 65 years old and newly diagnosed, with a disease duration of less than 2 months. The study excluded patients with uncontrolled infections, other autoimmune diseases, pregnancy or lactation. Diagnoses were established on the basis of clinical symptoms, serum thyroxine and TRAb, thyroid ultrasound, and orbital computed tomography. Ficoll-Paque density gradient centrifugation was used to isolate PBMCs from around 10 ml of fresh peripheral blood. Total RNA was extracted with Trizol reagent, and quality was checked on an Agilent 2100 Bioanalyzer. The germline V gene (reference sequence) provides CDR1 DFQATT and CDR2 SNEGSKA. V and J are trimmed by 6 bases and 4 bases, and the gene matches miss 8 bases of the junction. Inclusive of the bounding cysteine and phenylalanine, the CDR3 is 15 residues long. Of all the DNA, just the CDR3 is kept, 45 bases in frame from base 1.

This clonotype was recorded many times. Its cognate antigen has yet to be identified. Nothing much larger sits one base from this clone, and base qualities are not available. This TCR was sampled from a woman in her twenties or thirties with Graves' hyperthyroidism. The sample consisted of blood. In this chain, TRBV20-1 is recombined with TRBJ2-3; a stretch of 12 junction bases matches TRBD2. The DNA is TGCAGTGCCGAAGGACTAGCGGGGAGCGCAGATACGCAGTATTTT. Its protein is CSAEGLAGSADTQYF.